A selection of T cell receptor beta chains follows, all from one sample in a study of cytomegalovirus exposure and HLA in healthy donors. TCRdb keeps only in-frame clones here, not all; method: immunoSEQ multiplex PCR. The profile shows more than 140,000 clones, about 80% of them singletons. Source material: PBMCs. These receptor sequences come from a male donor in good health and CMV-seronegative. Each CDR3 is given with its conserved first and last residue. Fields, in order: J gene, V gene, clone size, D gene, CDR3 length, CDR3 DNA, CDR3 protein. A D gene is named only where the DNA matches it firmly. Not all rows give a size; the values are once, few, many and, for expanded clones, a class.

J: TRBJ2-7; V: TRBV5-4; size: once; D: TRBD2; length: 17; DNA: TGTGCCAGCAGCTCGAACGCGGGACTAGCGGCCTCCTACGAGCAGTACTTC; CDR3: CASSSNAGLAASYEQYF
J: TRBJ2-7; V: TRBV7-2; size: few; D: TRBD1; length: 15; DNA: TGTGCCAGCAGCTCGTGGACAGGGGGCGACGACGAGCAGTACTTC; CDR3: CASSSWTGGDDEQYF
J: TRBJ2-1; V: TRBV19; size: NA; D: TRBD2; length: 18; DNA: TGTGCCAGTAGTTGGTCTAGCGGGAGGCTGGGCTCCTACAATGAGCAGTTCTTC; CDR3: CASSWSSGRLGSYNEQFF
J: TRBJ2-7; V: TRBV10-3; size: NA; D: NA; length: 14; DNA: TGTGCCACGCTCAGGGATAAAGAGGTCTACGAGCAGTACTTC; CDR3: CATLRDKEVYEQYF
J: TRBJ1-3; V: TRBV9; size: few; D: NA; length: 16; DNA: TGTGCCAGCAGCGTAGGGGGCAGTCCCTCTGGAAACACCATATATTTT; CDR3: CASSVGGSPSGNTIYF
J: TRBJ2-5; V: TRBV9; size: NA; D: TRBD2; length: 14; DNA: TGTGCCAGCAGCGTAGGGGGGGGACAAGAGACCCAGTACTTC; CDR3: CASSVGGGQETQYF
J: TRBJ2-7; V: TRBV9; size: few; D: TRBD2; length: 14; DNA: TGTGCCAGCAGCCCTGGGACTAGAGGGTACGAGCAGTACTTC; CDR3: CASSPGTRGYEQYF
J: TRBJ2-7; V: TRBV7-8; size: NA; D: NA; length: 11; DNA: TGTGCCAGCAGCCCGGACTTCGAGCAGTACTTC; CDR3: CASSPDFEQYF
J: TRBJ2-5; V: TRBV4-1; size: once; D: NA; length: 13; DNA: TGCGCCAGCAGCCAAGAGGCAGAAGAGACCCAGTACTTC; CDR3: CASSQEAEETQYF
J: TRBJ1-3; V: TRBV7-2; size: NA; D: NA; length: 16; DNA: TGTGCCAGCAGCATCGCTTTGGGGAGCTCTGGAAACACCATATATTTT; CDR3: CASSIALGSSGNTIYF
J: TRBJ1-1; V: TRBV7-2; size: NA; D: NA; length: 13; DNA: TGTGCCAGCAGCTTACAGGGCGGAACTGAAGCTTTCTTT; CDR3: CASSLQGGTEAFF
J: TRBJ2-3; V: TRBV25-1; size: NA; D: NA; length: 13; DNA: TGTGCCAGCAGTGAGGCGGGGACAGATACGCAGTATTTT; CDR3: CASSEAGTDTQYF
J: TRBJ1-1; V: TRBV5-4; size: NA; D: TRBD1; length: 17; DNA: TGTGCCAGCAGCCCTCTAGACAGGGGGCGCGGGAACACTGAAGCTTTCTTT; CDR3: CASSPLDRGRGNTEAFF
J: TRBJ2-7; V: TRBV4-1; size: NA; D: TRBD2; length: 15; DNA: TGCGCCAGCAGCCAAGGACTAGCGGAGCTCTACGAGCAGTACTTC; CDR3: CASSQGLAELYEQYF
J: TRBJ2-2; V: TRBV6-5; size: few; D: NA; length: 13; DNA: TGTGCCAGCTGGAGAGGGAACACCGGGGAGCTGTTTTTT; CDR3: CASWRGNTGELFF
J: TRBJ1-3; V: TRBV7-6; size: NA; D: TRBD1; length: 18; DNA: TGTGCCAGCAGCTTAGCGTGGACAGGGGTCATATCTGGAAACACCATATATTTT; CDR3: CASSLAWTGVISGNTIYF
J: TRBJ2-7; V: TRBV5-1; size: NA; D: TRBD1; length: 13; DNA: TGCGCCAGCAGCGGAGCCAACAGGGGGTATCAGTACTTC; CDR3: CASSGANRGYQYF
J: TRBJ2-1; V: TRBV2; size: NA; D: TRBD2; length: 15; DNA: TGTGCCAGCAGTGACGGCGGGAGGGCCGTATATGAGCAGTTCTTC; CDR3: CASSDGGRAVYEQFF
J: TRBJ2-3; V: TRBV14; size: NA; D: NA; length: 14; DNA: TGTGCCAGCAGCCAAGGTGTCTTCGGAGATACGCAGTATTTT; CDR3: CASSQGVFGDTQYF
J: TRBJ2-1; V: TRBV6-4; size: few; D: TRBD2; length: 15; DNA: TGTGCCAGCAGTCGTCTAGCGGGAGCCAACAATGAGCAGTTCTTC; CDR3: CASSRLAGANNEQFF
J: TRBJ1-1; V: TRBV2; size: few; D: NA; length: 13; DNA: TGTGCCAGCGCCCTGGGGGCCGAAACTGAAGCTTTCTTT; CDR3: CASALGAETEAFF
J: TRBJ1-6; V: TRBV7-2; size: once; D: NA; length: 18; DNA: TGTGCCAGCAGCCCAGGGACACCCGCCTACTCCTATAATTCACCCCTCCACTTT; CDR3: CASSPGTPAYSYNSPLHF
J: TRBJ2-7; V: TRBV2; size: few; D: TRBD2; length: 14; DNA: TGTGCCAGCAGAAGCGGGAGCATCACCTACGAGCAGTACTTC; CDR3: CASRSGSITYEQYF
J: TRBJ1-1; V: TRBV7-2; size: NA; D: TRBD1; length: 14; DNA: TGTGCCAGCAGCCCGGACAGGGTAGGCACTGAAGCTTTCTTT; CDR3: CASSPDRVGTEAFF
J: TRBJ2-3; V: TRBV5-4; size: NA; D: TRBD2; length: 14; DNA: TGTGCCAGCAGCCAACTAGCGGGAGTAGGTACGCAGTATTTT; CDR3: CASSQLAGVGTQYF
J: TRBJ2-7; V: TRBV30; size: once; D: TRBD2; length: 14; DNA: TGTGCCTGGAGTCTTGGCGGGGGACCCTACGAGCAGTACTTC; CDR3: CAWSLGGGPYEQYF
J: TRBJ2-5; V: TRBV7-2; size: once; D: TRBD2; length: 13; DNA: TGTGCCAGCAGCTGGCGGGAGGGGGAGACCCAGTACTTC; CDR3: CASSWREGETQYF
J: TRBJ2-3; V: TRBV19; size: NA; D: TRBD2; length: 16; DNA: TGTGCCAGTAGTATGCCTAGCGGGGGGATCCCAGATACGCAGTATTTT; CDR3: CASSMPSGGIPDTQYF
J: TRBJ2-3; V: TRBV27; size: NA; D: TRBD2; length: 17; DNA: TGTGCCAGCAGTTTTAGCGGGAGGGCCCCCGGCACAGATACGCAGTATTTT; CDR3: CASSFSGRAPGTDTQYF
J: TRBJ2-2; V: TRBV30; size: NA; D: NA; length: 13; DNA: TGTGCCTGGAGGGTGCGGGGAACCGGGGAGCTGTTTTTT; CDR3: CAWRVRGTGELFF
J: TRBJ2-3; V: TRBV5-1; size: NA; D: TRBD2; length: 16; DNA: TGCGCCAGCAGGATTACCGGACTAGCGGGGGGAGATACGCAGTATTTT; CDR3: CASRITGLAGGDTQYF
J: TRBJ2-3; V: TRBV6-1; size: NA; D: TRBD2; length: 15; DNA: TGTGCCAGCAGTCGACTAGCGGGAGAAAGAGATACGCAGTATTTT; CDR3: CASSRLAGERDTQYF
J: TRBJ1-1; V: TRBV7-9; size: NA; D: TRBD1; length: 15; DNA: TGTTCCAGCAGCCCTGGGACAGGGATGAACACTGAAGCTTTCTTT; CDR3: CSSSPGTGMNTEAFF
J: TRBJ1-5; V: TRBV6-1; size: few; D: TRBD1; length: 13; DNA: TGTGCCAGCGGGTGGGGGACAGGGCAGCCCCAGCATTTT; CDR3: CASGWGTGQPQHF
J: TRBJ1-6; V: TRBV4-3; size: NA; D: TRBD1; length: 16; DNA: TGCGCCAGCAGCCTTTCCCGACAGGGGCCTAATTCACCCCTCCACTTT; CDR3: CASSLSRQGPNSPLHF
J: TRBJ2-3; V: TRBV5-4; size: few; D: TRBD2; length: 16; DNA: TGTGCCAGCAGCCCGACTAGCGGGAGAATCACAGATACGCAGTATTTT; CDR3: CASSPTSGRITDTQYF
J: TRBJ1-3; V: TRBV5-6; size: NA; D: NA; length: 16; DNA: TGTGCCAGCAGCACCGACAGGCCCTACTCTGGAAACACCATATATTTT; CDR3: CASSTDRPYSGNTIYF